Presented here are 21 T cell receptor beta chains from one specimen sequenced in a study of control samples from healthy donors and cancer patients. Here immunoSEQ multiplex PCR was the method, and the copy in TCRdb shows in-frame clones only, minus some. This table holds over 200,000 clones, 82% found once. Sequenced sample: PBMCs. The source is a woman aged 55 to 70 with lung cancer.

The rearrangement uses TRBV10-2 and TRBJ2-5; possibly TRBD1 for D (6 bases). Germline assignment: CDR1 WSHSY and CDR2 SAAADI. The CDR3 loop spans 15 amino acids. Trimming shortened V by 7 bases and J by 0 bases, and 15 bases separated the two germline ends. The CDR3 here is CASTLGQGDQETQYF. The DNA of the CDR3 is TGCGCCAGCACTTTGGGACAAGGTGACCAAGAGACCCAGTACTTC.

The J gene is TRBJ2-1, the V gene TRBV19; 11 bases are shared with TRBD2. Germline V gene lookup returns CDR1 LNHDA and CDR2 SQIVND (reference sequence). V shed 1 base and J 6 bases; nucleotides not matched to a gene: 2. The CDR3 runs 15 residues. CDR3 DNA sequence: TGTGCCAGTAGTATAGCACTAGCGGGGGTCAATGAGCAGTTCTTC. This sequence encodes CASSIALAGVNEQFF. Full variable domain (missing parts from reference TRBV19 and TRBJ2-1): DGGITQSPKYLFRKEGQNVTLSCEQNLNHDAMYWYRQDPGQGLRLIYYSQIVNDFQKGDIAEGYSVSREKKESFPLTVTSAQKNPTAFYLCASSIALAGVNEQFFGPGTRLTVL.

This chain links TRBV20-1 with TRBJ1-2, with 7 bases that match TRBD1. Germline CDR1 is DFQATT and CDR2 is SNEGSKA (reference sequence). Trimming at V came to 5 bases and at J to 10 bases, leaving 7 bases not matched to a gene. This CDR3 comprises 11 residues. The CDR3 coding sequence is TGCAGTGCTTATACCGGGACAGACTACACCTTC. Its protein is CSAYTGTDYTF.

As for this clone: This same CDR3 is encoded by further DNA sequences in the sample. The chain is built from TRBV7-8 and TRBJ1-1; 9 bases agree with TRBD1. Germline CDR1 and CDR2: SGHVS and FQNEAQ. The junction had 2 bases not matched to a gene; V was cut back by 3 bases and J by 3 bases. This CDR3 is built from 14 residues. The CDR3 region is CASSFRDRDTEAFF. DNA of the CDR3: TGTGCCAGCAGCTTCCGGGACAGGGACACTGAAGCTTTCTTT.

The genes are TRBV10-3 and TRBJ2-5; D perhaps matches TRBD1 (6 bases). V was trimmed by 6 bases and J by 1 base, leaving 9 bases between them. In germline, CDR1 is ENHRY, CDR2 SYGVKD. This CDR3 has 13 residues. The CDR3 reads CAIRDSVQETQYF. The CDR3 bases are TGTGCCATCAGGGACAGTGTCCAAGAGACCCAGTACTTC.

This clone was detected once. This CDR3 reads CASSIVGYQNEKLFF. In DNA, the CDR3 is TGTGCCAGTAGTATAGTGGGTTACCAGAATGAAAAACTGTTTTTT. This chain links TRBV19 with TRBJ1-4, with D unresolved. With 1 base removed from V and 5 bases from J, the gap between germline ends came to 11 bases. Germline CDR1 and CDR2: LNHDA and SQIVND (reference sequence). This CDR3 region has 15 residues.

This chain connects TRBV7-2 to TRBJ2-5; D is possibly TRBD1 (6 bases). Germline assignment: CDR1 SGHTA and CDR2 FQGNSA. CDR3 length: 17 amino acids. Trimming took off 1 base at V and 4 bases at J, with 19 bases between the two ends. The CDR3 DNA is TGTGCCAGCAGCTTAGGGGGGCCAGCGGCCTTAGGAGAGACCCAGTACTTC. Its protein product is CASSLGGPAALGETQYF.

This clone was counted a single time. The chain has TRBV5-4 and TRBJ1-6; a weak D match, TRBD1 (5 bases). Trimming pared 2 bases from V and 10 bases from J, leaving 10 bases between. The CDR3 totals 13 residues. The V gene's germline CDR1 is SGHNT and CDR2 YYREEE (reference sequence). The CDR3 DNA reads TGTGCCAGCAGCTTTAGGGGATCCTCACCCCTCCACTTT. Amino acids: CASSFRGSSPLHF.

This chain connects TRBV24-1 to TRBJ2-3; D might be TRBD1 (5 bases). Looked up from germline, CDR1 is KGHDR and CDR2 is SFDVKD. The CDR3 runs to 15 residues. The V gene lost 0 bases and the J gene lost 4 bases, with 10 bases spanning the gap. The DNA for the CDR3 is TGTGCCACCAGTGATTTGGTCAGGGATCCAGATACGCAGTATTTT. This gives the protein CATSDLVRDPDTQYF.

This sequence joins TRBV5-1 and TRBJ1-1, with D perhaps matching TRBD1 (6 bases). The CDR3 extends over 14 amino acids. Germline CDR1 SGHRS, CDR2 YFSETQ. The V gene lost 1 base and the J gene lost 3 bases, with 10 bases spanning the gap. CDR3 residues: CASSLTGSDTEAFF. The CDR3 DNA sequence: TGCGCCAGCAGCTTGACAGGGAGTGACACTGAAGCTTTCTTT.

This chain uses TRBV23-1 with TRBJ2-5; D possibly matches TRBD1 or TRBD2 (6 bases each). TRBV23-1 is reported as an ORF; its role is uncertain. The V end was cut by 2 bases, the J end by 4 bases, with 14 bases between. There are 15 residues in the CDR3. Here the CDR3 reads CASSQRWRGIETQYF. Here the CDR3 DNA reads TGCGCCAGCAGTCAAAGGTGGAGGGGGATAGAGACCCAGTACTTC.

This clone is a singleton in its sample. The chain couples TRBV15 to TRBJ1-2, with TRBD1 matching 7 bases. There are 12 residues in the CDR3. Trimming removed 5 bases from V and 8 bases from J; junction bases left unmatched: 5. Germline-derived CDR1 and CDR2 are LNHNV and YYDKDF (reference sequence). The CDR3 is CATSGQAGGYTF. In nucleotides, the CDR3 is TGTGCCACCAGCGGACAGGCAGGGGGCTACACCTTC.

The V call is TRBV4-1, the J call TRBJ1-1; D is ambiguous. The CDR3 is 13 amino acids. The germline V and J ends were trimmed by 4 bases and 1 base, with 7 bases remaining between them. The V gene's germline CDR1 is MGHRA and CDR2 YSYEKL. This CDR3 is CASSPTPNTEAFF. As DNA, the CDR3 is TGCGCCAGCAGCCCTACCCCGAACACTGAAGCTTTCTTT.

The rearrangement uses TRBV1 and TRBJ2-7; the D call in the table, TRBD1, was not verified against the DNA. TRBV1 is a pseudogene locus. The CDR3 is made up of 15 amino acids. Here the CDR3 DNA reads TGCACCAGCAGCCAACACACAGGGGGACGTTGCGAGCAGTACTTC. It specifies CTSSQHTGGRCEQYF.

This rearrangement joins TRBV25-1 to TRBJ1-2; the D is unclear. CDR3 length: 12 residues. Trimming shortened V by 2 bases and J by 8 bases, and 9 bases separated the two germline ends. Germline V gives CDR1 MGHDK, CDR2 SYGVNS. The CDR3 DNA follows: TGTGCCAGCAGTGAAACAGCCCGGGGCTACACCTTC. Amino acids: CASSETARGYTF.

This chain uses TRBV28 with TRBJ1-2; D is possibly TRBD1 (6 bases). Germline V gives CDR1 MDHEN, CDR2 SYDVKM. The CDR3 is made up of 12 amino acids. The V gene lost 4 bases and the J gene lost 8 bases, with 11 bases spanning the gap. CDR3 loop: CASSYGGGGYTF. The CDR3 DNA is TGTGCCAGCAGTTATGGGGGGGGCGGCTACACCTTC.

The V gene is TRBV3-1 (or the pseudogene TRBV3-2), the J gene TRBJ1-2, with 8 positions matching TRBD1. The CDR3 loop spans 15 amino acids. Trimming at V came to 1 base and at J to 3 bases, leaving 4 bases not matched to a gene. CDR1 is LGHDT and CDR2 is YNNKEL in the germline V gene (reference sequence). CDR3 amino acids: CASSQADRDHYGYTF. The CDR3, as DNA: TGTGCCAGCAGCCAAGCGGACAGGGACCACTATGGCTACACCTTC.

The J gene is TRBJ1-4, the V gene TRBV5-1, with 8 bases matching TRBD1. CDR1 is SGHRS and CDR2 is YFSETQ in the germline V gene. V gave up 4 bases and J gave up 4 bases; unmatched junction bases: 6. The CDR3 has 15 residues. This CDR3 reads CASSGGDRFNEKLFF. CDR3 nucleotides: TGCGCCAGCAGCGGGGGGGACAGGTTTAATGAAAAACTGTTTTTT. Combining the CDR3 with reference TRBV5-1 and TRBJ1-4 gives the whole variable domain KAGVTQTPRYLIKTRGQQVTLSCSPISGHRSVSWYQQTPGQGLQFLFEYFSETQRNKGNFPGRFSGRQFSNSRSEMNVSTLELGDSALYLCASSGGDRFNEKLFFGSGTQLSVL.

The rearrangement links TRBV11-2 to TRBJ1-1; D is uncertain. There are 13 residues in the CDR3. The germline V gene has CDR1 SGHAT and CDR2 FQNNGV. V was cut by 2 bases and J by 11 bases, with 15 bases left in between. The CDR3 DNA sequence: TGTGCCAGCAGCTTAATCCCCGATGGTCGGGCTTTCTTT. Its protein is CASSLIPDGRAFF. Drawing the rest from reference TRBV11-2 and TRBJ1-1, the complete variable domain is EAGVAQSPRYKIIEKRQSVAFWCNPISGHATLYWYQQILGQGPKLLIQFQNNGVVDDSQLPKDRFSAERLKGVDSTLKIQPAKLEDSAVYLCASSLIPDGRAFFGQGTRLTVV.

This chain connects TRBV5-1 to TRBJ2-3; D perhaps matches TRBD1 (5 bases). The CDR3 runs to 15 residues. V dropped 5 bases and J dropped 4 bases, with 17 bases sitting between them. Germline V CDR1 and CDR2: SGHRS, YFSETQ. CDR3 bases: TGCGCCAGCAGTTCCGTGGGGCAGGCCCCAGATACGCAGTATTTT. Translated, it gives CASSSVGQAPDTQYF. The whole variable domain, filled in from reference TRBV5-1 and TRBJ2-3, reads KAGVTQTPRYLIKTRGQQVTLSCSPISGHRSVSWYQQTPGQGLQFLFEYFSETQRNKGNFPGRFSGRQFSNSRSEMNVSTLELGDSALYLCASSSVGQAPDTQYFGPGTRLTVL.

CDR3 sequence reads: CASSLDRSDTEAFF. The CDR3 region has the DNA TGCGCCAGCAGCTTGGACAGGTCGGACACTGAAGCTTTCTTT. This chain joins TRBV5-1 and TRBJ1-1; a weak D match, TRBD1 (5 bases). This CDR3 has 14 amino acids. CDR1 and CDR2 from the germline V gene are SGHRS and YFSETQ. Trimming cost V 0 bases and J 3 bases, with 9 bases left between them.